This T cell receptor beta chain was sequenced during a study of blood T cell repertoires in COVID-19. Study overall: The cDNA or gDNA used as material had been derived from T cells, B-cell-depleted T cells, or PBMCs.

In germline, CDR1 is LNHNV, CDR2 YYDKDF (reference sequence). V was cut by 3 bases and J by 0 bases, with 11 bases left in between. The CDR3 covers 15 residues. Sequencing was performed with immunoSEQ multiplex PCR; in TCRdb, only in-frame clones are kept and a portion is missing. The table records 29,000 or so clones, 84% of them present only once. This clone has just a few counts. The sequence came from an elderly man with active COVID-19. Sample: peripheral blood. The chain combines TRBV15 with TRBJ1-1; D is perhaps TRBD1 (6 bases). This chain's CDR3 is CATSSFGTLNTEAFF. Written as DNA, the CDR3 is TGTGCCACCAGCAGCTTCGGGACACTGAACACTGAAGCTTTCTTT.